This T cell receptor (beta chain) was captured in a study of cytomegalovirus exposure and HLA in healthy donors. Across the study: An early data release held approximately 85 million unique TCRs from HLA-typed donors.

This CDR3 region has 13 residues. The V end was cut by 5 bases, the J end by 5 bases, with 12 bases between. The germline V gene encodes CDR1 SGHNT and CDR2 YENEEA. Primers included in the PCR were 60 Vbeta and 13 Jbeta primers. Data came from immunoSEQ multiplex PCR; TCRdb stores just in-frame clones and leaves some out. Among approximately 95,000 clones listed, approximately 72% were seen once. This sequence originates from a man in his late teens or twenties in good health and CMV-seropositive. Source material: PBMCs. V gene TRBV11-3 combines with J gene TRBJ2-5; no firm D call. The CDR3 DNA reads TGTGCCAGCAGCCTCCATCAGAGGGAGACCCAGTACTTC. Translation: CASSLHQRETQYF.